This entry lists 31 T cell receptor beta chains sequenced from one sample in a study of shared clonotypes between healthy human individuals. Only CD45RO-negative cells positively selected for CCR7 counted as naive CD8 cells, so terminally differentiated effector memory CD45RA+ cells were excluded. Repertoires were generated with immunoSEQ multiplex PCR, while TCRdb's copy carries only in-frame clones and drops some. The sample yields under 600,000 clones, nearly 98% seen once. Material: naive CD8+ T cells sorted from blood. The origin of the receptors is a man aged 25 to 45 in good health.

The chain employs TRBV27 and TRBJ2-3, with D possibly being TRBD2 (6 bases). Trimming removed 3 bases from V and 3 bases from J, with 10 bases in between. The CDR3 covers 14 residues. Per the germline V gene, CDR1 is MNHEY and CDR2 is SMNVEV (reference sequence). In DNA, the CDR3 is TGTGCCAGCAGTTTTGCGGGGAGAACAGATACGCAGTATTTT. This sequence encodes CASSFAGRTDTQYF.

The rearrangement uses TRBV7-9 and TRBJ2-3; D tentatively fits TRBD1 or TRBD2 (5 bases each). Per the germline V gene, CDR1 is SEHNR and CDR2 is FQNEAQ (reference sequence). Trimming pared 1 base from V and 3 bases from J, leaving 11 bases between. The CDR3 runs to 15 residues. CDR3 nucleotides: TGTGCCAGCAGCTTAGTGGGGGAATTGACAGATACGCAGTATTTT. Its protein product is CASSLVGELTDTQYF.

The genes are TRBV6-5 and TRBJ2-1; 11 bases match TRBD2. From germline, CDR1 is MNHEY and CDR2 SVGAGI. V was clipped by 4 bases and J by 5 bases; unmatched bases: 4. The CDR3 extends over 15 amino acids. The CDR3 sequence: CASSLAGGVNNEQFF. The CDR3 bases are TGTGCCAGCAGTTTAGCGGGAGGGGTAAACAATGAGCAGTTCTTC.

The CDR3 spells CSAPAPDTF. As DNA, the CDR3 is TGCAGTGCTCCAGCTCCGGACACCTTC. The chain recombines TRBV20-1 with TRBJ1-2; D unclear. V was cut by 5 bases and J by 12 bases, with 10 bases left in between. CDR1 is DFQATT, CDR2 SNEGSKA, per germline (reference sequence). This CDR3 comprises 9 residues.

The genes are TRBV28 and TRBJ1-2, with 9 positions matching TRBD1. From germline, CDR1 is MDHEN and CDR2 SYDVKM. V was clipped by 5 bases and J by 2 bases; unmatched bases: 18. This CDR3 contains 19 residues. The DNA for the CDR3 is TGTGCCAGCAGTATAACCCCACCGGGACAGGGTTCTGGAAACTATGGCTACACCTTC. This gives the protein CASSITPPGQGSGNYGYTF.

The chain uses TRBV27 and TRBJ1-3; no firm D call. Germline-derived CDR1 and CDR2 are MNHEY and SMNVEV (reference sequence). CDR3 size: 11 residues. Trimming removed 6 bases at V and 8 bases at J, with 8 bases between. DNA of the CDR3: TGTGCCAGCAGACTCGGTGACACCATATATTTT. This encodes CASRLGDTIYF.

This chain joins TRBV6-6 and TRBJ1-2; 10 bases match TRBD1. The CDR3 is made up of 15 amino acids. The V and J ends lost 6 bases and 8 bases, in that order; junction bases with no gene match: 12. Germline CDR1 and CDR2: MNHNY and SVGAGI (reference sequence). The DNA for the CDR3 is TGTGCCAGCAGCATCAACCGACAGGGGGCAGAAGGCTACACCTTC. This translates into CASSINRQGAEGYTF.

The chain combines TRBV2 with TRBJ2-5, with 11 bases fitting TRBD2. In germline, CDR1 is SNHLY, CDR2 FYNNEI. The CDR3 covers 17 residues. Trimming at V came to 1 base and at J to 2 bases, leaving 6 bases not matched to a gene. The DNA for the CDR3 is TGTGCCAGCAGTGAAGTTCTCGGGACTAGCGGTCAAGAGACCCAGTACTTC. Residues: CASSEVLGTSGQETQYF.

The genes are TRBV29-1 and TRBJ2-3, with 8 bases identical to TRBD2. CDR3 length equals 18 residues. CDR1 is SQVTM and CDR2 is ANQGSEA in the germline V gene. Trimming took 0 bases from V and 5 from J; bases not matched to a gene: 16. The CDR3 nucleotides are TGCAGCGTTGAAGATCGGAAACCGGGACTAGTAAGGATAGATACGCAGTATTTT. Its translation is CSVEDRKPGLVRIDTQYF.

This clone is a singleton in its sample. The CDR3 DNA reads TGTGCCAGCAGCTCACAACCTCCGGGACTAGCGGGGGAGACCCAGTACTTC. This codes for CASSSQPPGLAGETQYF. The rearrangement uses TRBV11-2 and TRBJ2-5, with 13 bases matching TRBD2. There are 17 residues in the CDR3. V lost 4 bases, J lost 5 bases, and 10 bases stayed unmatched. CDR1 is SGHAT, CDR2 FQNNGV, per germline.

The chain combines TRBV27 with TRBJ2-3; D tentatively fits TRBD1 or TRBD2 (6 bases each). Trimming left V 5 bases short and J 0 bases short, with 9 bases between. The CDR3 length is 14 residues. Germline V gene lookup returns CDR1 MNHEY and CDR2 SMNVEV (reference sequence). Here the CDR3 DNA reads TGTGCCAGCAGTACAGGGACTAGCACAGATACGCAGTATTTT. This codes for CASSTGTSTDTQYF.

V is TRBV10-3 and J is TRBJ2-7, with 7 bases fitting TRBD1. The germline V gene has CDR1 ENHRY and CDR2 SYGVKD. CDR3 size: 15 residues. The junction had 7 bases not matched to a gene; V was cut back by 2 bases and J by 3 bases. Here the CDR3 reads CAISEARDRFYEQYF. Written as DNA, the CDR3 is TGTGCCATCAGTGAGGCCCGGGACAGATTCTACGAGCAGTACTTC.

The rearrangement joins TRBV5-6 to TRBJ1-5; no firm D call. This CDR3 contains 16 residues. Trimming took 4 bases from V and 2 from J, leaving 16 bases between them. Germline V gives CDR1 SGHDT, CDR2 YYEEEE. As DNA, the CDR3 is TGTGCCAGCAGCCCCATGGCCCCGGATGGCAATCAGCCCCAGCATTTT. Its protein is CASSPMAPDGNQPQHF.

The chain is built from TRBV14 and TRBJ2-1, with TRBD1 identical over 7 bases. Germline V gives CDR1 SGHDN, CDR2 FVKESK. J lost 2 bases, V lost 0 bases, and 1 base had no gene match. The CDR3 is made up of 15 amino acids. The CDR3 coding sequence is TGTGCCAGCAGCCAAGAGACAGGGACCTACAATGAGCAGTTCTTC. As protein: CASSQETGTYNEQFF.

The chain couples TRBV7-6 to TRBJ2-5; D ambiguous. Trimming cost V 5 bases and J 0 bases, with 4 bases left between them. The CDR3 covers 12 residues. Germline CDR1 is SGHVS and CDR2 is FNYEAQ. The DNA of the CDR3 is TGTGCCAGCAGCCCTTACCAAGAGACCCAGTACTTC. Protein product: CASSPYQETQYF.

This clone was detected once. The chain combines TRBV10-3 with TRBJ1-2; D call uncertain. Trimming took off 0 bases at V and 4 bases at J, with 15 bases between the two ends. This CDR3 contains 16 residues. CDR1 and CDR2 (germline): ENHRY, SYGVKD. The CDR3 DNA sequence: TGTGCCATCAGTGAGTCGATGGGAGCTAGGGTCTATGGCTACACCTTC. Its translation is CAISESMGARVYGYTF.

CDR3 nucleotide sequence: TGTGCCAGCAGCGTGGCTATAGCCCAAGAGACCCAGTACTTC. Residues: CASSVAIAQETQYF. The rearrangement joins TRBV9 to TRBJ2-5; no firm D call. CDR1 is SGDLS and CDR2 is YYNGEE in the germline V gene. The CDR3 has 14 residues. Trimming stripped 2 bases from V and 1 base from J, with 9 bases between.

The rearrangement uses TRBV29-1 and TRBJ2-5; D is possibly TRBD1 or TRBD2 (7 bases each). Trimming removed 7 bases at V and 5 bases at J, with 20 bases between. The CDR3 extends over 14 amino acids. Germline V gives CDR1 SQVTM, CDR2 ANQGSEA. The DNA of the CDR3 is TGCAGCGGCGGGAGACAGGGAAGGATGGAGACCCAGTACTTC. It specifies CSGGRQGRMETQYF.

The rearrangement joins TRBV5-1 to TRBJ2-7, with 8 nucleotides matching TRBD1. Germline V gene data show CDR1 as SGHRS and CDR2 as YFSETQ. The CDR3 extends over 16 amino acids. V shed 0 bases, J shed 0 bases, and the junction held 5 bases outside the gene matches. CDR3 residues: CASSLALTGVSYEQYF. DNA for the CDR3: TGCGCCAGCAGCTTGGCTTTGACAGGGGTCTCCTACGAGCAGTACTTC.

The rearrangement links TRBV11-2 to TRBJ2-1; TRBD1 matches at 8 bases. V trimming: 5 bases; J trimming: 3 bases; junction bases outside the gene matches: 6. This CDR3 is 15 amino acids long. Germline CDR1 SGHAT, CDR2 FQNNGV. The CDR3 DNA reads as TGTGCCAGCAGCCAAATTGGACAGGGCTACAATGAGCAGTTCTTC. Translating it yields CASSQIGQGYNEQFF. Filled out from reference TRBV11-2 and TRBJ2-1, the complete variable domain reads EAGVAQSPRYKIIEKRQSVAFWCNPISGHATLYWYQQILGQGPKLLIQFQNNGVVDDSQLPKDRFSAERLKGVDSTLKIQPAKLEDSAVYLCASSQIGQGYNEQFFGPGTRLTVL.

This chain uses TRBV27 with TRBJ2-7; no clear D gene. CDR3 size: 14 residues. Trimming removed 2 bases at V and 4 bases at J, with 12 bases between. CDR1 is MNHEY, CDR2 SMNVEV, per germline (reference sequence). CDR3 sequence: CASSLVGELYEQYF. The CDR3 DNA reads TGTGCCAGCAGTTTAGTCGGAGAACTTTACGAGCAGTACTTC.

The chain combines TRBV4-3 with TRBJ2-2; D possibly corresponds to TRBD1 (6 bases). Germline-derived CDR1 and CDR2 are LGHNA and YSLEER. CDR3 size: 16 residues. The V end was cut by 4 bases, the J end by 2 bases, with 14 bases between. This CDR3 is CASSRTGTLNTGELFF. CDR3 nucleotides: TGCGCCAGCAGCCGGACCGGGACACTAAACACCGGGGAGCTGTTTTTT.

The V call is TRBV14, the J call TRBJ2-7; D not resolved. Germline V gene data show CDR1 as SGHDN and CDR2 as FVKESK. The V end lost 0 bases, the J end lost 0 bases, and 3 bases lay between the germline ends. This CDR3 spans 13 amino acids. The CDR3 nucleotides read TGTGCCAGCAGCCAAGAATACTCCTACGAGCAGTACTTC. It encodes CASSQEYSYEQYF.

The DNA for the CDR3 is TGTGCCAGCAGTTCACCACGGGAAGAGACCCAGTACTTC. This encodes CASSSPREETQYF. V is TRBV28 and J is TRBJ2-5; D gene ambiguous. In germline, CDR1 is MDHEN, CDR2 SYDVKM. The CDR3 sequence is 13 residues long. V was shortened by 4 bases and J by 3 bases, with 9 bases between the two germline ends. Based on the CDR3 plus reference TRBV28 and TRBJ2-5, the full variable domain is DVKVTQSSRYLVKRTGEKVFLECVQDMDHENMFWYRQDPGLGLRLIYFSYDVKMKEKGDIPEGYSVSREKKERFSLILESASTNQTSMYLCASSSPREETQYFGPGTRLLVL.

V gene TRBV28 combines with J gene TRBJ2-7, with a tentative D call TRBD2 (5 bases). Deletions cut 3 bases from V and 12 bases from J, with 18 bases between. Germline V gene sequence: CDR1 MDHEN, CDR2 SYDVKM. This CDR3 region has 13 residues. The CDR3 region is CASSLPLDWDLYF. As DNA, the CDR3 is TGTGCCAGCAGTTTGCCCCTGGACTGGGATCTGTACTTC.

The rearrangement uses TRBV7-2 and TRBJ2-7; 12 bases fit TRBD2. The germline gives CDR1 SGHTA, CDR2 FQGNSA. Losses at the gene ends were 0 bases for V and 2 bases for J; bases not matched to a gene: 11. CDR3 length equals 19 residues. The CDR3 coding sequence is TGTGCCAGCAGCTTAGCCCAAACTAGCGGGGGGTTTCTCACCTACGAGCAGTACTTC. As protein: CASSLAQTSGGFLTYEQYF.

This rearrangement joins TRBV27 to TRBJ2-1; a possible D gene is TRBD2 (5 bases). The germline V gene has CDR1 MNHEY and CDR2 SMNVEV (reference sequence). V was trimmed by 4 bases and J by 7 bases, leaving 5 bases between them. The CDR3 consists of 11 residues. In DNA form, the CDR3 reads TGTGCCAGCAGTTGGAGGAATGAGCAGTTCTTC. Amino acids: CASSWRNEQFF.

V usage is TRBV6-4 and J usage is TRBJ2-1, with 9 bases matching TRBD2. V gave up 6 bases and J gave up 7 bases; unmatched junction bases: 7. The CDR3 sequence is 14 residues long. Germline CDR1 MRHNA, CDR2 SNTAGT. The CDR3 spells CASSPGTSWNEQFF. The CDR3 DNA reads TGTGCCAGCAGCCCCGGGACTAGCTGGAATGAGCAGTTCTTC.

This chain connects TRBV7-9 to TRBJ2-7; 7 nucleotides agree with TRBD1. The junction had 16 bases not matched to a gene; V was cut back by 5 bases and J by 6 bases. This CDR3 comprises 16 residues. Germline V gene data show CDR1 as SEHNR and CDR2 as FQNEAQ (reference sequence). Here the CDR3 reads CASSEARQGLPGEQYF. The CDR3 DNA reads TGTGCCAGCAGCGAGGCGCGACAGGGATTACCTGGCGAGCAGTACTTC.

V and J are TRBV5-6 and TRBJ2-7; D is unclear. V lost 8 bases and J 5 bases, leaving 20 bases between the germline ends. Germline V lookup: CDR1 SGHDT, CDR2 YYEEEE. CDR3 length: 14 residues. CDR3 nucleotides: TGTGCCAGATTTCCGGGCCCCCTCCTGGACGAGCAGTACTTC. Its translation: CARFPGPLLDEQYF.

In regard to this clone: Other DNA sequences in the same sample also yield this CDR3. The V call is TRBV7-4, the J call TRBJ2-7; D unresolved. The CDR3 extends over 10 amino acids. Trimming cost V 1 base and J 5 bases, with 0 bases left between them. The germline V gene encodes CDR1 SGHVT and CDR2 SQSDAQ. The CDR3 loop reads CASSLDEQYF. CDR3 nucleotides: TGTGCCAGCAGCTTAGACGAGCAGTACTTC.